The present entry profiles one T cell receptor beta chain with its context. No antigen is known for it. Genomic DNA from each subset was divided evenly over several immunoSEQ plates. Data came from immunoSEQ multiplex PCR; TCRdb stores just in-frame clones and leaves some out. Of hundreds of thousands of clones in the sample, roughly 70% were seen once. This specimen comes from a study of shared clonotypes between healthy human individuals. Turning to the study itself: Used for every donor were three CD4 naive, three CD4 memory, two CD8 naive and one CD8 memory plate. Study results and limitations: Non-shared clonotypes were found to have lower generation probabilities than the clonotypes that were shared by all four of the sorted-subset donors.

The CDR3 is 15 amino acids. Germline CDR1 reads SGHDT; CDR2 reads YYEEEE. V lost 4 bases and J lost 3, with 16 bases in between. Splitting of CD4+ cells produced CD45RA+ naive and CD45RA-negative memory subsets. J is TRBJ1-1 and V is TRBV5-6; D is uncertain. The sequenced material came from memory CD4+ T cells sorted from blood. Sample subset: CD45RA-negative fraction. This TCR came from a woman between 25 and 40 years old in good health. CDR3 loop: CASSPGILGHTEAFF. CDR3 coding DNA: TGTGCCAGCAGCCCCGGCATTTTAGGCCACACTGAAGCTTTCTTT.